This T cell receptor beta chain is drawn from a study of blood T cell repertoires in COVID-19. About the study: Material from acute and convalescent COVID-19 was sourced from the United States, Italy and Spain. Sources were T cells, B-cell-depleted T cells, or PBMCs; the material itself was cDNA or gDNA.

This clone was seen just once. The CDR3 is 16 amino acids. Germline values: CDR1 LNHDA, CDR2 SQIVND (reference sequence). Between the trimmed V and J ends, which lost 4 bases and 0 bases, there was a span of 13 bases. In the authors' workflow: Amplified reference gene primers provided the basis for estimating nucleated cell counts. The protocol was immunoSEQ multiplex PCR, while the TCRdb copy is restricted to in-frame clones and leaves out a portion. V and J calls and clone size are copied from that table; D and trimming were computed from the DNA. The table lists some 83,000 clones, roughly 78% of them singletons.

The V call is TRBV19, the J call TRBJ2-1, with D perhaps TRBD1 (6 bases). Sequences were obtained from peripheral blood. The clonotype was recovered from a woman aged 80 or over with acute or convalescent COVID-19. The CDR3 nucleotides read TGTGCCAGTAGTAAAGGGGGAGCAGACTCCTACAATGAGCAGTTCTTC. Translation gives CASSKGGADSYNEQFF.